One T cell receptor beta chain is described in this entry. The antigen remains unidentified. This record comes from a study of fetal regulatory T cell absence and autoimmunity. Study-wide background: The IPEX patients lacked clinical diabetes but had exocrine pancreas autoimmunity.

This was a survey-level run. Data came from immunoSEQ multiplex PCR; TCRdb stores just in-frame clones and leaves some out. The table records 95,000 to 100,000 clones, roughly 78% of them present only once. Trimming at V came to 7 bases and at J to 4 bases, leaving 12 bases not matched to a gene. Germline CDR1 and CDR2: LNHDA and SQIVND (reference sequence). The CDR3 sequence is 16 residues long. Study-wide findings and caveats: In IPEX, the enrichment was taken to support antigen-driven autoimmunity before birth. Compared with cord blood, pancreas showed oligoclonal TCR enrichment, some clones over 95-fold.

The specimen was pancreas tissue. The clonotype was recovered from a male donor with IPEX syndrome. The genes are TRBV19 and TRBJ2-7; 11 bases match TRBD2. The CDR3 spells CASKPGLADPRYEQYF. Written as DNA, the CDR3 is TGTGCCAGTAAGCCGGGACTAGCGGACCCTCGGTACGAGCAGTACTTC.